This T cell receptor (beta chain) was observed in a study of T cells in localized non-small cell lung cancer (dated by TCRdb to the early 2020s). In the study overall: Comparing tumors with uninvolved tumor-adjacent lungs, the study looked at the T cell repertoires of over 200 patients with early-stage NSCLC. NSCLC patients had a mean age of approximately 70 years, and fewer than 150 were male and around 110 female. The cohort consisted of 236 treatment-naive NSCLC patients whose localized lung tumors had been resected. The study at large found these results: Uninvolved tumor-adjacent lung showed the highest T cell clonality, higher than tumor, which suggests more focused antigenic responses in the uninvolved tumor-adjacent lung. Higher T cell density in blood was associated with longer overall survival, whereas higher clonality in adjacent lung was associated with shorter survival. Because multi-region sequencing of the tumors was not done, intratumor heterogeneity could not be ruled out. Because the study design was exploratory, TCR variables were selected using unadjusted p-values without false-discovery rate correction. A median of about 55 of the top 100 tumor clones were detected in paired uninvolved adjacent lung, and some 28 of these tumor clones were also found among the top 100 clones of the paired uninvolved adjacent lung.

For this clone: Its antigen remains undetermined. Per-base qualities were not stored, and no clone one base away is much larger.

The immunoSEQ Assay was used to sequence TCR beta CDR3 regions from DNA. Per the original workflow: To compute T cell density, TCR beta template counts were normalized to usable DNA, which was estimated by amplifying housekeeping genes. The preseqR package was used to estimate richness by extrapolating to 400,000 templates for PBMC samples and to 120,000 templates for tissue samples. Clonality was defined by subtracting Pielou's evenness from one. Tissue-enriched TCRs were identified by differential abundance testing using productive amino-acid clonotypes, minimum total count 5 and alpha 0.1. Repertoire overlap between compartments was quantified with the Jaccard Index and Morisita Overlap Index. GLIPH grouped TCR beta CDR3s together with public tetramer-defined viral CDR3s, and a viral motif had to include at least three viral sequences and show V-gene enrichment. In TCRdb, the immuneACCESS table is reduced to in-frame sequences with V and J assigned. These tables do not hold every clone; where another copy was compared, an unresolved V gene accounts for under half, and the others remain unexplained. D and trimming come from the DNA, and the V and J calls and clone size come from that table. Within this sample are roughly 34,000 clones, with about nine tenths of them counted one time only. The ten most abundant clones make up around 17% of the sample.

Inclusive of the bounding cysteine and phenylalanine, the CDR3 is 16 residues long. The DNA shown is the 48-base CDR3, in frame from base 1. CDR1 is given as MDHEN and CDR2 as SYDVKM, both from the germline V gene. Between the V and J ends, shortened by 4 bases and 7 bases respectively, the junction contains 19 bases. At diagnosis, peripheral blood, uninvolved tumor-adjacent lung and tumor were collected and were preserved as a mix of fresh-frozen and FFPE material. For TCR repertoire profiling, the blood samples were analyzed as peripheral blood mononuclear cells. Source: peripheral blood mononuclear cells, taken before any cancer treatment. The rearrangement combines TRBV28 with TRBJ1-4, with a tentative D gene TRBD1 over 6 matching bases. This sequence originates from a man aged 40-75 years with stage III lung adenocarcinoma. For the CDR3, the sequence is CASSYGAGARVEKLFF. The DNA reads TGTGCCAGCAGTTACGGCGCAGGGGCGCGGGTTGAAAAACTGTTTTTT.